Sequencing of this T cell receptor (beta chain) was carried out in a study of blood T cells in healthy people across ages. Donors each provided ten milliliters of peripheral blood. PCR was performed a second time for roughly 7 to 12 cycles using a sample-barcoded 5' primer and a J-beta primer mix. Via MiXCR, TCRdb re-called the 5' RACE reads, giving one row per CDR3 protein. The sample yields around 1,700,000 distinct CDR3 sequences, about 28% seen once. Overall study results and limits: Not knowing donor CMV status may have confounded expanded clonotype changes.

This clonotype occurred a few times. Antigen specificity is unknown. The germline V gene has CDR1 LGHNA and CDR2 YSLEER. V lost 0 bases to trimming and J lost 7 bases, with 7 bases between them. The CDR3 runs 13 residues. The V call is TRBV4-3, the J call TRBJ2-1; D is ambiguous. The receptor was isolated from a woman aged 25 to 39 in good health. The sequenced sample was blood. The CDR3, as DNA: TGCGCCAGCAGCCAAGATCCAGTAAATGAGCAGTTCTTC. It translates to CASSQDPVNEQFF.